Listed here are 9 T cell receptor beta chains from one sample, sequenced in a study of radiation and T cells in renal cell carcinoma. Assay: immunoSEQ multiplex PCR; the TCRdb copy retains only in-frame clones and omits some. The table lists under 150,000 clones, about 81% of them singletons. Time point noted: blood 2 weeks post-SBRT. This sample's treatment: 15 Gy SBRT to primary tumor, nephrectomy 4 weeks later. Sequences were derived from blood, sampled from a patient whose treatment included radiotherapy and nephrectomy. The receptors derive from an older woman with renal cell carcinoma.

This clone came up once. The rearrangement uses TRBV5-6 and TRBJ1-5, with D possibly matching TRBD1 (5 bases). This CDR3 has 13 residues. V lost 0 bases and J lost 5, with 6 bases in between. Germline CDR1 SGHDT, CDR2 YYEEEE. The CDR3 protein is CASSLARDQPQHF. CDR3 DNA: TGTGCCAGCAGCTTGGCCAGGGATCAGCCCCAGCATTTT.

This CDR3 is CSVDEGGGIKNTEAFF. The DNA of the CDR3 is TGCAGCGTTGATGAAGGAGGGGGCATCAAGAACACTGAAGCTTTCTTT. The V gene is TRBV29-1, the J gene TRBJ1-1, with 7 bases lining up with TRBD1. Germline lookup yields CDR1 SQVTM and CDR2 ANQGSEA. The length of the CDR3 is 16 residues. With V trimmed by 3 bases and J by 1 base, 11 bases remained unmatched.

The genes are TRBV2 and TRBJ2-3; D not certain. This CDR3 region has 14 residues. The germline V gene encodes CDR1 SNHLY and CDR2 FYNNEI. V was shortened by 5 bases and J by 1 base, with 10 bases between the two germline ends. The CDR3 nucleotides read TGTGCCAGCAGTTCCTGGGTTCGCACAGATACGCAGTATTTT. Translation gives CASSSWVRTDTQYF.

The chain is built from TRBV19 and TRBJ1-6, with 8 bases matching TRBD1. Trimming cost V 7 bases and J 3 bases; bases outside gene matches: 8. The CDR3 runs 16 residues. Germline V lookup: CDR1 LNHDA, CDR2 SQIVND (reference sequence). Here the CDR3 DNA reads TGTGCCAGTAACGGACAGGGATCGAGCTATAATTCACCCCTCCACTTT. Residues: CASNGQGSSYNSPLHF.

The rearrangement links TRBV25-1 to TRBJ2-1; D perhaps matches TRBD2 (7 bases). CDR1 MGHDK and CDR2 SYGVNS come from the germline V gene. V was trimmed by 10 bases and J by 0 bases, leaving 19 bases between them. This CDR3 region has 16 residues. CDR3 sequence reads: CATQIGGASSYNEQFF. CDR3 nucleotide sequence: TGTGCCACCCAAATAGGGGGGGCCAGCTCCTACAATGAGCAGTTCTTC.

The chain carries TRBV6-5 and TRBJ1-4; D is ambiguous. In germline, CDR1 is MNHEY, CDR2 SVGAGI. This CDR3 region has 15 residues. V lost 0 bases and J lost 0, with 5 bases in between. The CDR3 DNA sequence: TGTGCCAGCAGTTACTCCGGTGCAACTAATGAAAAACTGTTTTTT. This codes for CASSYSGATNEKLFF.

This clone was recorded at least ten times. The chain employs TRBV6-1 and TRBJ1-1; no firm D call. The V gene's germline CDR1 is MNHNS and CDR2 SASEGT. The CDR3 has 12 residues. V was cut by 6 bases and J by 3 bases, with 8 bases left in between. The CDR3 nucleotides are TGTGCCAGCAGGGTAGAGTACACTGAAGCTTTCTTT. Its protein is CASRVEYTEAFF.

The genes are TRBV18 and TRBJ2-3, with D perhaps given as TRBD1 or TRBD2 (5 bases each). This CDR3 comprises 15 residues. Trimming removed 1 base from V and 4 bases from J, with 12 bases in between. Germline V gives CDR1 KGHSH, CDR2 LQKENI. This CDR3 is CASSPRGFDADTQYF. CDR3 in DNA: TGTGCCAGCTCACCACGGGGGTTCGATGCAGATACGCAGTATTTT. Looking up the rest from reference TRBV18 and TRBJ2-3 gives the full variable domain: NAGVMQNPRHLVRRRGQEARLRCSPMKGHSHVYWYRQLPEEGLKFMVYLQKENIIDESGMPKERFSAEFPKEGPSILRIQQVVRGDSAAYFCASSPRGFDADTQYFGPGTRLTVL.

The V call is TRBV28, the J call TRBJ1-5; D gene uncertain. Trimming removed 8 bases from V and 7 bases from J, with 3 bases in between. Germline V gene sequence: CDR1 MDHEN, CDR2 SYDVKM. The CDR3 is 9 amino acids. This CDR3 is CASGQPQHF. The CDR3 DNA reads as TGTGCCAGCGGCCAGCCCCAGCATTTT.